The entry that follows covers one TCR beta chain sequence. Its antigen is currently unknown. These data are taken from a study of shared clonotypes between healthy human individuals. Points from the study as a whole: Investigators collected only blood, and repertoires in tissues likely differ. Clonotypes which were not shared had lower generation probabilities than clonotypes that all four donors shared.

TCRdb keeps only in-frame clones here, not all; method: immunoSEQ multiplex PCR. The sample lists 300,000 to 400,000 clones; around 67% were seen once. CDR3 length equals 14 residues. Germline CDR1 and CDR2: LNHDA and SQIVND (reference sequence). The ends were cut back, 3 bases at V and 3 bases at J, with 9 bases in the middle. The specimen sequenced was memory CD4+ T cells sorted from blood. Regarding subset: CD45RA-negative fraction. This sequence originates from a man aged 25 to 45 in good health. The rearrangement uses TRBV19 and TRBJ1-5; D is possibly TRBD1 (5 bases). CDR3 protein: CASSILGTNQPQHF. For the CDR3, the DNA is TGTGCCAGTAGTATTTTGGGGACCAATCAGCCCCAGCATTTT. Supplemented by reference TRBV19 and TRBJ1-5, the full variable domain reads DGGITQSPKYLFRKEGQNVTLSCEQNLNHDAMYWYRQDPGQGLRLIYYSQIVNDFQKGDIAEGYSVSREKKESFPLTVTSAQKNPTAFYLCASSILGTNQPQHFGDGTRLSIL.